This TCR beta chain was identified during a study of blood T cell repertoires in COVID-19. Only in-frame clones appear in the TCRdb table, and some are missing; sequencing was by immunoSEQ multiplex PCR. The data contain over 90,000 clones, 85% to 90% of them singletons. Sequencing was carried out using peripheral blood. This sequence was found in a man aged 50 to 60 with active or convalescent COVID-19.

CDR3 DNA: TGTGCCAGCAGTGCCGGACAGGGATCTAACTATGGCTACACCTTC. As protein: CASSAGQGSNYGYTF. This rearrangement joins TRBV2 to TRBJ1-2; 8 nucleotides agree with TRBD1. CDR3 length: 15 amino acids. Germline V gene data show CDR1 as SNHLY and CDR2 as FYNNEI. The junction had 4 bases not matched to a gene; V was cut back by 4 bases and J by 0 bases.